These 18 T cell receptor beta chains originate from one sample sequenced in a study of shared clonotypes between healthy human individuals. Produced via immunoSEQ multiplex PCR; TCRdb's table is partial and in-frame only. Seen here are 1,500,000 or so clones, around 97% observed once, and the top ten hold approximately 1.1%. The source material was naive CD4+ T cells sorted from blood. Stated subset: CD45RA+ positively selected. Source of these receptors: a man between 25 and 39 years old in good health.

The sample holds one count of this clone. The chain has TRBV5-1 and TRBJ2-1, with 9 bases matching TRBD1. The CDR3 length is 17 residues. V dropped 0 bases and J dropped 9; count of bases not matched to a gene: 13. Germline V CDR1 and CDR2: SGHRS, YFSETQ. The CDR3 coding sequence is TGCGCCAGCAGCTTGGGATTTGGAGACAGGGGGGTTGGTGAGCAGTTCTTC. Its translation is CASSLGFGDRGVGEQFF.

J is TRBJ2-5 and V is TRBV5-4, with 7 bases lining up with TRBD1. Germline assignment: CDR1 SGHNT and CDR2 YYREEE (reference sequence). The CDR3 is 14 amino acids. J gave up 2 bases and V 4 bases, and 5 bases lay outside the gene matches. This chain's CDR3 is CASSRQGEQETQYF. DNA of the CDR3: TGTGCCAGCAGCCGACAGGGAGAGCAAGAGACCCAGTACTTC.

V gene TRBV23-1 combines with J gene TRBJ1-2; 8 bases fit TRBD1. TRBV23-1 is an ORF; its function is uncertain. The CDR3 is 13 amino acids. V was pared by 4 bases and J by 6 bases, with 4 bases of the junction left unmatched. This CDR3 reads CASSLRTGNGYTF. For the CDR3, the DNA is TGCGCCAGCAGTCTTCGGACAGGGAATGGCTACACCTTC.

The CDR3 loop reads CAITDMVGQGNTGELFF. As DNA, the CDR3 is TGTGCCATCACCGACATGGTAGGACAGGGCAACACCGGGGAGCTGTTTTTT. The J gene is TRBJ2-2, the V gene TRBV10-3; 8 bases agree with TRBD1. The CDR3 runs 17 residues. The germline CDR1 and CDR2 sequences are ENHRY and SYGVKD. The J segment lost 2 bases and the V segment lost 7 bases, leaving 12 bases of the junction unmatched.

J is TRBJ2-5 and V is TRBV5-1; TRBD1 is a possible D gene (6 bases). V shed 4 bases and J shed 1 base, with 14 bases lying between them. The CDR3 runs to 15 residues. Germline assignment: CDR1 SGHRS and CDR2 YFSETQ. CDR3 amino acids: CASSTTGQSQETQYF. DNA for the CDR3: TGCGCCAGCAGCACCACAGGACAGTCCCAAGAGACCCAGTACTTC.

This rearrangement joins TRBV5-4 to TRBJ2-2, with TRBD2 matching 9 bases. The CDR3 sequence is 16 residues long. V shed 4 bases and J 6 bases; nucleotides not matched to a gene: 10. Germline loops: CDR1 SGHNT, CDR2 YYREEE (reference sequence). The DNA of the CDR3 is TGTGCCAGCAGCATTGGGCGGGAGGGTGGCGCCGGGGAGCTGTTTTTT. Translation: CASSIGREGGAGELFF.

The J gene is TRBJ2-6, the V gene TRBV19; D tentatively fits TRBD1 or TRBD2 (5 bases each). Germline CDR1 reads LNHDA; CDR2 reads SQIVND (reference sequence). The CDR3 loop spans 17 amino acids. Trimming stripped 3 bases from V and 0 bases from J, with 12 bases between. In DNA form, the CDR3 reads TGTGCCAGTAGTATCGGGTCAGGGAGCTCTGGGGCCAACGTCCTGACTTTC. As protein: CASSIGSGSSGANVLTF. The variable domain in full, with the rest retrieved from reference TRBV19 and TRBJ2-6, is DGGITQSPKYLFRKEGQNVTLSCEQNLNHDAMYWYRQDPGQGLRLIYYSQIVNDFQKGDIAEGYSVSREKKESFPLTVTSAQKNPTAFYLCASSIGSGSSGANVLTFGAGSRLTVL.

On this clone: The sample contains more than one DNA sequence encoding this CDR3. The chain combines TRBV19 with TRBJ2-2; D remains ambiguous. This CDR3 comprises 13 residues. V lost 1 base, J lost 5 bases, and 5 bases lay in between. CDR1 LNHDA and CDR2 SQIVND come from the germline V gene (reference sequence). CDR3 bases: TGTGCCAGTAGTATAGGGGGAACCGGGGAGCTGTTTTTT. This translates into CASSIGGTGELFF.

The chain has TRBV18 and TRBJ2-1; TRBD1 might be the D (5 bases). Trimming removed 2 bases from V and 7 bases from J, with 15 bases in between. CDR3 length equals 15 residues. In germline, CDR1 is KGHSH, CDR2 LQKENI. The CDR3 bases are TGTGCCAGCTCACCAGAGAAGGGGCCGTGGAATGAGCAGTTCTTC. Residues: CASSPEKGPWNEQFF.

The chain is built from TRBV10-3 and TRBJ2-7; 10 bases are shared with TRBD2. In germline, CDR1 is ENHRY, CDR2 SYGVKD. J was trimmed by 10 bases and V by 6 bases; bases with no gene match: 24. The CDR3 is 18 amino acids. CDR3 residues: CAISRTTTQTSGASVQYF. CDR3 coding DNA: TGTGCCATCAGCAGAACGACTACCCAAACTAGCGGGGCCAGCGTTCAGTACTTC.

V usage is TRBV7-2 and J usage is TRBJ2-1; D is ambiguous. Trimming stripped 6 bases from V and 2 bases from J, with 14 bases between. The CDR3 covers 15 residues. CDR1 and CDR2 (germline): SGHTA, FQGNSA. As DNA, the CDR3 is TGTGCCAGCAGTCCCCCGTGGTCGCCCTACAATGAGCAGTTCTTC. It specifies CASSPPWSPYNEQFF.

The chain recombines TRBV6-5 with TRBJ1-4; TRBD1 might be the D (5 bases). This CDR3 has 15 residues. V was trimmed by 6 bases and J by 6 bases, leaving 17 bases between them. CDR1 and CDR2 (germline): MNHEY, SVGAGI. The CDR3 here is CASSRWAGPDEKLFF. The CDR3 nucleotides read TGTGCCAGCAGCCGATGGGCAGGGCCTGATGAAAAACTGTTTTTT.

This rearrangement joins TRBV2 to TRBJ2-3, with D possibly being TRBD1 (6 bases). The CDR3 is 14 amino acids. The V gene's germline CDR1 is SNHLY and CDR2 FYNNEI. V was trimmed by 10 bases and J by 0 bases, leaving 14 bases between them. Here the CDR3 reads CANGQQTSTDTQYF. The CDR3 nucleotides are TGTGCCAACGGACAGCAGACTAGCACAGATACGCAGTATTTT.

The chain carries TRBV18 and TRBJ2-7; no clear D. Germline V gene lookup returns CDR1 KGHSH and CDR2 LQKENI. The length of the CDR3 is 16 residues. The V end was cut by 6 bases, the J end by 6 bases, with 24 bases between. The CDR3: CASSQTGRSPSGEQYF. Here the CDR3 DNA reads TGTGCCAGCTCCCAAACCGGCCGGTCACCGAGTGGCGAGCAGTACTTC.

The rearrangement uses TRBV25-1 and TRBJ1-5; D is ambiguous. The V end lost 4 bases, the J end lost 0 bases, and 7 bases lay between the germline ends. The CDR3 loop spans 14 amino acids. Looked up from germline, CDR1 is MGHDK and CDR2 is SYGVNS. CDR3: CASSAHNSNQPQHF. The CDR3 DNA is TGTGCCAGCAGTGCACATAATAGCAATCAGCCCCAGCATTTT.

The chain uses TRBV18 and TRBJ2-2; 11 nucleotides match TRBD2. The CDR3 covers 16 residues. The trim removed 5 bases at V and 4 bases at J, leaving 6 bases unmatched. CDR1 and CDR2 (germline): KGHSH, LQKENI. CDR3 bases: TGTGCCAGCTCAGAGATACTAGCGGGAGTCACCGGGGAGCTGTTTTTT. Protein: CASSEILAGVTGELFF.

This chain uses TRBV5-1 with TRBJ2-7, with TRBD1 matching over 8 bases. The trim removed 7 bases at V and 2 bases at J, leaving 14 bases unmatched. In germline, CDR1 is SGHRS, CDR2 YFSETQ. CDR3 length equals 16 residues. The chain's CDR3 is CASQPLSGTGPYEQYF. The CDR3 DNA reads as TGCGCCAGCCAACCCCTTTCCGGGACAGGACCCTACGAGCAGTACTTC. The full variable domain, with the rest looked up from reference TRBV5-1 and TRBJ2-7, is KAGVTQTPRYLIKTRGQQVTLSCSPISGHRSVSWYQQTPGQGLQFLFEYFSETQRNKGNFPGRFSGRQFSNSRSEMNVSTLELGDSALYLCASQPLSGTGPYEQYFGPGTRLTVT.

The chain carries TRBV7-9 and TRBJ2-1; D assignment may be TRBD1 or TRBD2 (6 bases each). CDR1 and CDR2 from the germline V gene are SEHNR and FQNEAQ (reference sequence). Trimming took 5 bases from V and 6 from J, leaving 23 bases between them. The CDR3 covers 17 residues. This CDR3 is CASSRLGGTAHGNEQFF. In DNA form, the CDR3 reads TGTGCCAGCAGCCGCCTAGGGGGGACCGCCCATGGCAATGAGCAGTTCTTC.